The source of this TCR beta chain is a study of blood T cells in healthy people across ages. The study, taken as a whole, reports: Possibly confounding the expanded clonotype changes was the fact that donor CMV status was unknown.

A remark on this clonotype: Its specificity is not known.

A J-beta primer mix and a sample-barcoded 5' primer were used in a second PCR of about 7 to 12 cycles. TCRdb itself ran the 5' RACE reads through MiXCR, one entry per CDR3 protein. This sample has around 800,000 distinct CDR3 sequences, with 35% to 60% found just once. The CDR3 runs to 15 residues. Unmatched junction bases numbered 16, after V lost 3 bases and J lost 13 bases. Germline V gives CDR1 DFQATT, CDR2 SNEGSKA (reference sequence). The source of this sequence is a man older than 75 in good health. The sequenced sample was blood. V and J are TRBV20-1 and TRBJ2-5; 11 positions agree with TRBD1. The CDR3 bases are TGCAGTGCTAGGCCACACGGGGGACAGGGGGATCGGAGGTACTTC. This translates into CSARPHGGQGDRRYF.